This T cell receptor beta chain was captured by sequencing in a study of regulatory T cells in long-lasting Graves disease. Turning to the study itself: Newly diagnosed Graves' patients had under 3 months of antithyroid drugs.

This clonotype appeared many times. Its cognate antigen is unknown. Libraries of TCR beta came from iRepertoire HTBI primers plus Arm-PCR of CDR3 regions. MiXCR, applied by TCRdb to the multiplex PCR reads, yields one record per CDR3 protein. This sample yields more than 450,000 distinct CDR3 sequences, of which 16% are seen a single time; 10% to 15% belongs to the top ten. Time point given: newly diagnosed GD, antithyroid drugs for less than 3 months. Isolated PBMC RNA provided the starting material for the TCR library. Study-level results: When disease was persistent, TRBV28, TRBJ1-2 and TRBJ2-5 were the favored segments.

This CDR3 spans 16 amino acids. The V segment lost 6 bases and the J segment 3 bases; nucleotides outside the gene matches: 10. Germline-derived CDR1 and CDR2 are MNHNS and SASEGT. This same sample was also taken into another study, of T cells in Graves' hyperthyroidism and ophthalmopathy.

The TCR was taken from a man aged 40-49 years with Graves disease. J is TRBJ2-7 and V is TRBV6-1; 11 positions match TRBD2. The material sequenced was peripheral blood mononuclear cells (PBMCs), taken at new diagnosis, from a patient treated with antithyroid drugs. DNA of the CDR3: TGTGCCAGCAGCCGGACAAACGGACTAGCGGGCTACGAGCAGTACTTC. Amino acid sequence: CASSRTNGLAGYEQYF.